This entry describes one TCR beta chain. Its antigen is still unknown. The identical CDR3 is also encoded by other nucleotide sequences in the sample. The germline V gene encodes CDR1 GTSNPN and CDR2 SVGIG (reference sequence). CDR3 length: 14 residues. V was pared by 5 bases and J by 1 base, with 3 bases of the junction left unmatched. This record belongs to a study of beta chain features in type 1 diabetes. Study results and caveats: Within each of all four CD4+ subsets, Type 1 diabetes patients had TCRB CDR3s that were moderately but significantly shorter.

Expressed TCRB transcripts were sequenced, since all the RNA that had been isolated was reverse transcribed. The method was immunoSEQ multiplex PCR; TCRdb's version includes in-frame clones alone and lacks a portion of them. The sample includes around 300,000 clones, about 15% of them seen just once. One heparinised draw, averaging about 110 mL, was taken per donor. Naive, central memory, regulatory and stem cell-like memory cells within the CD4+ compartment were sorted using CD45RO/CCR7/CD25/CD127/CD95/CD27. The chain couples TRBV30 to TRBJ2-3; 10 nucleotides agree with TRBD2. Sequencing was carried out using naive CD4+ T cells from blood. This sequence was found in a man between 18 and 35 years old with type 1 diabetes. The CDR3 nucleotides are TGTGCCTGGGGTCTAGCGGGGGGCACAGATACGCAGTATTTT. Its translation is CAWGLAGGTDTQYF.